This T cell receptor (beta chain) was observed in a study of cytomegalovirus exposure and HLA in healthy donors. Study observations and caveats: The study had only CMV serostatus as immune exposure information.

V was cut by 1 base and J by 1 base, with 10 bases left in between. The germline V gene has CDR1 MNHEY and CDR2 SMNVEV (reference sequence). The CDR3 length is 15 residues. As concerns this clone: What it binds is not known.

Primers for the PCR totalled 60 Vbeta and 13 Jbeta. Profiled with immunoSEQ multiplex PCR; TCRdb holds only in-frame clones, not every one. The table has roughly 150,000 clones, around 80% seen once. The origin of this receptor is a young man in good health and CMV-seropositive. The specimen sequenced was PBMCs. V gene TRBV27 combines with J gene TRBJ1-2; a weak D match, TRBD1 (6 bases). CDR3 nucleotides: TGTGCCAGCAGTTTATTGGGGGCTGTTAACTATGGCTACACCTTC. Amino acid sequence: CASSLLGAVNYGYTF.